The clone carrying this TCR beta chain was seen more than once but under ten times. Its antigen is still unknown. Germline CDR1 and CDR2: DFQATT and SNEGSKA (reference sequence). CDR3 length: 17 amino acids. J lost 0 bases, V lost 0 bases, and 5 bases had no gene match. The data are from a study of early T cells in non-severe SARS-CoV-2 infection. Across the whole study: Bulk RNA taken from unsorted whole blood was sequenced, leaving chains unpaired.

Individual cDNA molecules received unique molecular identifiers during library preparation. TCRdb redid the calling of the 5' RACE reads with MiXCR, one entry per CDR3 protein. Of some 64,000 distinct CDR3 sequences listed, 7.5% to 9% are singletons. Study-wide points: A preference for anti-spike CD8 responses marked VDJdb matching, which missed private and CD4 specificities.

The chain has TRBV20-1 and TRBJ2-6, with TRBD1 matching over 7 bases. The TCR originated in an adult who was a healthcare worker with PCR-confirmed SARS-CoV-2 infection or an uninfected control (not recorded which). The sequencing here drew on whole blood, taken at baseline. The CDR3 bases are TGCAGTGCTAGAGATCCGACAGGGCCCTCTGGGGCCAACGTCCTGACTTTC. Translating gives CSARDPTGPSGANVLTF.